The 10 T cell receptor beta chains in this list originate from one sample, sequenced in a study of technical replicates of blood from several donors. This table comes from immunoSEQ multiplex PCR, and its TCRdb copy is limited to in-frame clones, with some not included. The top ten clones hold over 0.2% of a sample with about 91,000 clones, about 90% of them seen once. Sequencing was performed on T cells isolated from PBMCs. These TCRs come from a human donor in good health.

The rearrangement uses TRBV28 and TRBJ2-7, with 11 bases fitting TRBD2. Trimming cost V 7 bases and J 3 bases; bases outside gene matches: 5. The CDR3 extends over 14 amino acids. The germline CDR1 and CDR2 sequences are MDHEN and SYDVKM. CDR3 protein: CASINLAGGYEQYF. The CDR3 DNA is TGTGCCAGCATTAACCTAGCGGGGGGCTACGAGCAGTACTTC.

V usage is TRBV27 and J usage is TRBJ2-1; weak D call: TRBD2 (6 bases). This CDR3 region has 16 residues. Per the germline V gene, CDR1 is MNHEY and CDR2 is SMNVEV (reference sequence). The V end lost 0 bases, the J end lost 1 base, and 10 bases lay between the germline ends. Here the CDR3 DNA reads TGTGCCAGCAGTTTATCGGGGAGGACTTCCTACAATGAGCAGTTCTTC. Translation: CASSLSGRTSYNEQFF.

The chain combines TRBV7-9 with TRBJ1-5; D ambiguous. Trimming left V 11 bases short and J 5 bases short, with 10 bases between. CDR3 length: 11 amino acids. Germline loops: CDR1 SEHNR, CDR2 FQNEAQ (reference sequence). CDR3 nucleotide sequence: TGTGCCCTCGGGTCGGATCAGCCCCAGCATTTT. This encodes CALGSDQPQHF.

CDR3 DNA: TGCGCCAGCAGTGAGATTGGGGAGTACACAGATACGCAGTATTTT. Translation gives CASSEIGEYTDTQYF. This rearrangement joins TRBV10-2 to TRBJ2-3; possibly TRBD2 for D (5 bases). The CDR3 covers 15 residues. Between the trimmed V and J ends, which lost 2 bases and 2 bases, there was a span of 11 bases. Per the germline V gene, CDR1 is WSHSY and CDR2 is SAAADI.

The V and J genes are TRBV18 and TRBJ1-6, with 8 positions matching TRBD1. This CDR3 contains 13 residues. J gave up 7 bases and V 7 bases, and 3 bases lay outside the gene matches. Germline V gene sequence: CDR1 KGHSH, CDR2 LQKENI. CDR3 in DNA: TGTGCCAGCTTGGACAGGGAAAATTCACCCCTCCACTTT. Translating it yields CASLDRENSPLHF.

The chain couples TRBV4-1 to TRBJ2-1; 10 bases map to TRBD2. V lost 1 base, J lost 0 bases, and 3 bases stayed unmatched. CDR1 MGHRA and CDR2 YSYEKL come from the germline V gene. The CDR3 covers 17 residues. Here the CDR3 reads CASSQGSGGSSYNEQFF. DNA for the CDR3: TGCGCCAGCAGCCAAGGTAGCGGGGGGAGCTCCTACAATGAGCAGTTCTTC.

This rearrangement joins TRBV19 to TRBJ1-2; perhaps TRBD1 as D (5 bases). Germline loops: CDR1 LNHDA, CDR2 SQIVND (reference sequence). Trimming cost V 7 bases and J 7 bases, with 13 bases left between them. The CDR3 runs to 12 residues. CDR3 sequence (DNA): TGTGCCAGTATAGACAGAACTATTGGCTACACCTTC. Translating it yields CASIDRTIGYTF. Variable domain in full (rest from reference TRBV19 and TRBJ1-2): DGGITQSPKYLFRKEGQNVTLSCEQNLNHDAMYWYRQDPGQGLRLIYYSQIVNDFQKGDIAEGYSVSREKKESFPLTVTSAQKNPTAFYLCASIDRTIGYTFGSGTRLTVV.

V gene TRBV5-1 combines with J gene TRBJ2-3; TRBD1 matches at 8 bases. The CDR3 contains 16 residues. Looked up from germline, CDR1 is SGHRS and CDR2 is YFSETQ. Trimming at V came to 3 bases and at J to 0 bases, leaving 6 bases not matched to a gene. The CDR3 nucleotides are TGCGCCAGCAGCTCACTCGGACAGGGCAGCACAGATACGCAGTATTTT. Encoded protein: CASSSLGQGSTDTQYF.

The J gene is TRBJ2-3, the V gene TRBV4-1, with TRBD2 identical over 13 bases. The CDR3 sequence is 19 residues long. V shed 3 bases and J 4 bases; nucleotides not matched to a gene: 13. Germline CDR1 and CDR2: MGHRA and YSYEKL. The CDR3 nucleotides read TGCGCCAGCAGCCACACAGGACTAGCGGGAGTGGGAGGCGCAGATACGCAGTATTTT. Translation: CASSHTGLAGVGGADTQYF.

CDR3 in DNA: TGCGCCAGCAGCTTGCTGTCGGGGGGGGCCTACAATGAGCAGTTCTTC. Encoded protein: CASSLLSGGAYNEQFF. The rearrangement uses TRBV5-1 and TRBJ2-1, with 8 bases lining up with TRBD2. The ends lost 1 base at V and 2 bases at J; junction bases unmatched: 5. Germline CDR1 SGHRS, CDR2 YFSETQ. The CDR3 loop spans 16 amino acids.